Below, 27 T cell receptor beta chains from the same sample are listed, as sequenced in a study of neurological immune-mediated disorders. MiXCR was run by TCRdb on the 5' RACE reads, yielding one entry per CDR3 protein. The sample has some 28,000 distinct CDR3 sequences, approximately 22% seen once; the top ten hold roughly 30%. Specimen: CD4+ T cells from blood. These receptors were obtained from a man in his forties or fifties with HTLV-1-associated myelopathy (HAM/TSP).

This clonotype was seen repeatedly, ten times or more. CDR3 residues: CASSPGLADKETQYF. The DNA for the CDR3 is TGTGCCAGCAGTCCGGGACTAGCGGATAAAGAGACCCAGTACTTC. The rearrangement uses TRBV12-3 or TRBV12-4 and TRBJ2-5; 11 bases are shared with TRBD2. There are 15 residues in the CDR3. The ends lost 5 bases at V and 3 bases at J; junction bases unmatched: 5.

CDR3 nucleotide sequence: TGCGCCAGCAGTGTGCGTGCGGGGAATCAGCCCCAGCATTTT. Amino acid sequence: CASSVRAGNQPQHF. The chain is built from TRBV10-2 and TRBJ1-5, with unresolved D. The CDR3 sequence is 14 residues long. CDR1 is WSHSY, CDR2 SAAADI, per germline. V lost 4 bases and J lost 4, with 11 bases in between.

This clonotype appeared once. The chain has TRBV7-2 and TRBJ1-5, with D perhaps matching TRBD1 (5 bases). From germline, CDR1 is SGHTA and CDR2 FQGNSA. V gave up 3 bases and J gave up 7 bases, with 13 bases separating them. The CDR3 contains 14 residues. The CDR3 loop reads CASSFSQGDQPQHF. The CDR3 DNA reads TGTGCCAGCAGCTTTTCCCAGGGTGACCAGCCCCAGCATTTT.

The chain carries TRBV20-1 and TRBJ2-1, with a weak D call TRBD1 (6 bases). CDR1 and CDR2 from the germline V gene are DFQATT and SNEGSKA (reference sequence). The CDR3 spans 13 residues. The V and J ends lost 5 bases and 9 bases respectively, with 17 bases between them. DNA for the CDR3: TGCAGTGCTTCCACAAACAGGGCGACTGAGCAGTTCTTC. Encoded protein: CSASTNRATEQFF.

This clonotype was seen ten or more times. The chain recombines TRBV12-3 or TRBV12-4 with TRBJ1-4; maybe TRBD1 (6 bases). V was pared by 7 bases and J by 3 bases, with 18 bases between. CDR3 length: 16 residues. The CDR3 bases are TGTGCCAGCACCCTGGACAGTCGTCCGGCTAATGAAAAACTGTTTTTT. Its protein is CASTLDSRPANEKLFF.

There are many counts of this clonotype. The chain has TRBV6-6 and TRBJ1-1; 9 bases are a match to TRBD1. The germline CDR1 and CDR2 sequences are MNHNY and SVGAGI (reference sequence). The V and J ends lost 4 bases and 8 bases, in that order; junction bases with no gene match: 2. There are 12 residues in the CDR3. The CDR3 coding sequence is TGTGCCAGCAGTTTACAGGGGGCCGAAGCTTTCTTT. Its translation: CASSLQGAEAFF.

The chain has TRBV29-1 and TRBJ1-1; a weak D match, TRBD1 (5 bases). The germline CDR1 and CDR2 sequences are SQVTM and ANQGSEA. Trimming pared 1 base from V and 5 bases from J, leaving 11 bases between. CDR3 length equals 13 residues. The CDR3 coding sequence is TGCAGCGTTGAAGGGCAGGGTGGGACTGAAGCTTTCTTT. It specifies CSVEGQGGTEAFF.

In its sample, this clonotype was seen many times. The chain combines TRBV27 with TRBJ1-5; D remains unclear. The germline CDR1 and CDR2 sequences are MNHEY and SMNVEV (reference sequence). The CDR3 sequence is 16 residues long. V gave up 5 bases and J gave up 4 bases, with 18 bases separating them. The CDR3 DNA reads as TGTGCCAGCAGTCCCACCGAGGGCTGGGGAAATCAGCCCCAGCATTTT. As protein: CASSPTEGWGNQPQHF.

This clonotype was recorded many times. The genes are TRBV10-3 and TRBJ2-5, with D possibly TRBD2 on 6 matching bases. The CDR3 extends over 15 amino acids. Germline V CDR1 and CDR2: ENHRY, SYGVKD. Trimming cost V 6 bases and J 5 bases, with 19 bases left between them. The chain's CDR3 is CAIRAPAPGGETQYF. CDR3 DNA sequence: TGTGCCATCAGGGCCCCCGCGCCCGGAGGGGAGACCCAGTACTTC.

This clonotype was found many times. V gene TRBV12-3 or TRBV12-4 combines with J gene TRBJ1-1; TRBD1 is a possible D gene (6 bases). This CDR3 has 15 residues. The ends were cut back, 3 bases at V and 1 base at J, with 12 bases in the middle. Here the CDR3 reads CASSFKGVRNTEAFF. In DNA, the CDR3 is TGTGCCAGCAGTTTCAAGGGGGTAAGGAACACTGAAGCTTTCTTT.

This clonotype has ten or more counts. This rearrangement joins TRBV20-1 to TRBJ2-7; a weak D match, TRBD2 (5 bases). V was cut by 6 bases and J by 2 bases, with 14 bases left in between. Looked up from germline, CDR1 is DFQATT and CDR2 is SNEGSKA (reference sequence). The CDR3 totals 13 residues. The CDR3 DNA sequence: TGCAGTGCCGCTCGGGGTCTACCCTACGAGCAGTACTTC. Translated: CSAARGLPYEQYF.

In this sample, this clonotype turned up a few times. As DNA, the CDR3 is TGTGCCAGCACCACGAGGACAGTAACCCACGAGCAGTACTTC. Translating it yields CASTTRTVTHEQYF. This chain links TRBV5-5 with TRBJ2-7, with D possibly being TRBD1 (6 bases). Per germline, CDR1 SGHKS and CDR2 YYEKEE (reference sequence). This CDR3 has 14 amino acids. The V and J ends lost 6 bases and 5 bases respectively, with 18 bases between them.

This clonotype is deemed medium-sized (0.01 to 0.1%). V and J are TRBV18 and TRBJ1-4; no reliable D call. CDR1 and CDR2 from the germline V gene are KGHSH and LQKENI. The CDR3 is 14 residues long. V lost 3 bases and J lost 7, with 12 bases in between. CDR3 residues: CASSPTAAGEKLFF. The CDR3 coding sequence is TGTGCCAGCTCACCTACCGCCGCGGGTGAAAAACTGTTTTTT.

This chain joins TRBV24-1 and TRBJ2-3, with TRBD1 identical over 7 bases. V shed 4 bases and J 0 bases; nucleotides not matched to a gene: 9. The CDR3 consists of 17 residues. Germline V lookup: CDR1 KGHDR, CDR2 SFDVKD. The CDR3 region has the DNA TGTGCCACCAGTGACCCGGGACAGACGCGAAGCACAGATACGCAGTATTTT. This encodes CATSDPGQTRSTDTQYF.

The chain employs TRBV20-1 and TRBJ2-5; D is undetermined. The CDR3 is made up of 12 amino acids. The germline V gene encodes CDR1 DFQATT and CDR2 SNEGSKA (reference sequence). V was cut by 4 bases and J by 4 bases, with 10 bases left in between. The CDR3 loop reads CSAIGSIETQYF. The CDR3 coding sequence is TGCAGTGCTATAGGCTCAATAGAGACCCAGTACTTC.

This clonotype showed up many times. This chain uses TRBV12-3 or TRBV12-4 with TRBJ1-2; 7 nucleotides line up with TRBD1. This CDR3 is built from 12 residues. V shed 7 bases, J shed 8 bases, and the junction held 7 bases outside the gene matches. The chain's CDR3 is CASMEGARGYTF. CDR3 nucleotides: TGTGCCAGCATGGAGGGGGCGCGGGGCTACACCTTC.

This chain links TRBV30 with TRBJ1-3; possibly TRBD1 for D (5 bases). Trimming pared 4 bases from V and 6 bases from J, leaving 16 bases between. CDR3 length equals 14 residues. The germline V gene has CDR1 GTSNPN and CDR2 SVGIG (reference sequence). The DNA of the CDR3 is TGTGCCTGGACCGTGGGGCTTGCTGTAAACACCATATATTTT. Protein product: CAWTVGLAVNTIYF.

This clonotype came up many times. This chain uses TRBV11-2 with TRBJ2-5, with TRBD1 identical over 9 bases. V was pared by 2 bases and J by 5 bases, with 9 bases of the junction left unmatched. Per the germline V gene, CDR1 is SGHAT and CDR2 is FQNNGV. This CDR3 is built from 16 residues. The CDR3 DNA follows: TGTGCCAGCAGCTTACAAGGGACAGGGAGGTCCGAGACCCAGTACTTC. This translates into CASSLQGTGRSETQYF. The variable domain in full, with the rest retrieved from reference TRBV11-2 and TRBJ2-5, is EAGVAQSPRYKIIEKRQSVAFWCNPISGHATLYWYQQILGQGPKLLIQFQNNGVVDDSQLPKDRFSAERLKGVDSTLKIQPAKLEDSAVYLCASSLQGTGRSETQYFGPGTRLLVL.

This clonotype has ten or more counts. V gene TRBV9 combines with J gene TRBJ2-1, with 10 bases fitting TRBD2. CDR1 is SGDLS, CDR2 YYNGEE, per germline. This CDR3 contains 16 residues. With 4 bases clipped from V and 4 bases from J, the junction kept 8 bases outside the gene matches. DNA for the CDR3: TGTGCCAGCAGCCCCCGACTAGCGGGCCGATACAATGAGCAGTTCTTC. As protein: CASSPRLAGRYNEQFF.

This clonotype came up many times. The V gene is TRBV20-1, the J gene TRBJ1-1, with D unclear. The CDR3 contains 12 residues. Trimming pared 1 base from V and 3 bases from J, leaving 6 bases between. Germline V lookup: CDR1 DFQATT, CDR2 SNEGSKA (reference sequence). The DNA of the CDR3 is TGCAGTGCTAGAGCCAGTCACACTGAAGCTTTCTTT. Its protein product is CSARASHTEAFF.

Here the CDR3 DNA reads TGCGCCAGCAGCTCGCGTCTGAACACTGAAGCTTTCTTT. Amino acids: CASSSRLNTEAFF. V usage is TRBV5-1 and J usage is TRBJ1-1; D is undetermined. Per the germline V gene, CDR1 is SGHRS and CDR2 is YFSETQ. V lost 3 bases to trimming and J lost 0 bases, with 6 bases between them. The CDR3 loop spans 13 amino acids.

J is TRBJ1-3 and V is TRBV9; possible D gene TRBD1, 5 bases. The CDR3 has 15 amino acids. Germline CDR1 SGDLS, CDR2 YYNGEE. Trimming removed 4 bases from V and 1 base from J, with 12 bases in between. The CDR3 DNA is TGTGCCAGCAGCCTCGGGACTGATTCTGGAAACACCATATATTTT. This codes for CASSLGTDSGNTIYF.

The sample holds many counts of this clonotype. The chain employs TRBV11-2 and TRBJ1-1; D is possibly TRBD1 (5 bases). CDR3 size: 14 residues. Trimming took 0 bases from V and 5 from J, leaving 10 bases between them. Germline lookup yields CDR1 SGHAT and CDR2 FQNNGV. CDR3 protein: CASSLDPGTTEAFF. The CDR3 DNA follows: TGTGCCAGCAGCTTAGACCCGGGGACGACTGAAGCTTTCTTT.

This sequence joins TRBV29-1 and TRBJ2-1; maybe TRBD1 (7 bases). V lost 4 bases and J 7 bases, leaving 17 bases between the germline ends. This CDR3 contains 14 residues. Germline lookup yields CDR1 SQVTM and CDR2 ANQGSEA. The CDR3 region is CSVGDRVRGNEQFF. Here the CDR3 DNA reads TGCAGCGTTGGCGACAGGGTTCGGGGGAATGAGCAGTTCTTC.

This clonotype turned up a few times. V gene TRBV7-8 combines with J gene TRBJ1-1; D is uncertain. Germline V gene data show CDR1 as SGHVS and CDR2 as FQNEAQ. The V and J ends lost 4 bases and 2 bases respectively, with 11 bases between them. The CDR3 sequence is 14 residues long. The CDR3 reads CASSWEKANTEAFF. The CDR3 DNA reads TGTGCCAGCAGCTGGGAGAAAGCTAACACTGAAGCTTTCTTT.

This clonotype was detected ten times or more. The chain links TRBV20-1 to TRBJ1-2; 7 bases fit TRBD1. There are 12 residues in the CDR3. J lost 2 bases, V lost 4 bases, and 1 base had no gene match. Germline CDR1 reads DFQATT; CDR2 reads SNEGSKA (reference sequence). CDR3 sequence reads: CSATRGNYGYTF. The CDR3 region has the DNA TGCAGTGCTACCAGGGGGAACTATGGCTACACCTTC.

A word on this clonotype: A junction end diverges from the germline sequence, so it may reflect a read error. This rearrangement joins TRBV7-7 to TRBJ2-5; 11 nucleotides line up with TRBD2. This CDR3 comprises 14 residues. The V gene's germline CDR1 is SSHAT and CDR2 FNYEAQ (reference sequence). The CDR3 nucleotides are TGTGCCGGCAGACCCGGACTAGCGGGAGAGACCCAGTACTTC. Translated, it gives CAGRPGLAGETQYF. The full variable domain, completed using reference TRBV7-7 and TRBJ2-5, is GAGVSQSPRYKVTKRGQDVTLRCDPISSHATLYWYQQALGQGPEFLTYFNYEAQPDKSGLPSDRFSAERPEGSISTLTIQRTEQRDSAMYRCAGRPGLAGETQYFGPGTRLLVL.